The 27 T cell receptor beta chains reported below all come from one sample, sequenced in a study of blood T cell repertoires in COVID-19. The protocol was immunoSEQ multiplex PCR, while the TCRdb copy is restricted to in-frame clones and leaves out a portion. Among about 200,000 clones listed, 84% were seen once. Sequenced input: peripheral blood. Receptor source: a woman aged 50 to 60 with active or convalescent COVID-19.

The genes are TRBV12-3 or TRBV12-4 and TRBJ1-2; D is uncertain. CDR3 length: 11 residues. The V end lost 8 bases, the J end lost 4 bases, and 8 bases lay between the germline ends. CDR3 amino acids: CASEGGYGYTF. CDR3 coding DNA: TGTGCCAGCGAGGGTGGCTATGGCTACACCTTC.

V usage is TRBV20-1 and J usage is TRBJ2-7; the D is unclear. Germline assignment: CDR1 DFQATT and CDR2 SNEGSKA (reference sequence). CDR3 length equals 12 residues. Deletions cut 3 bases from V and 2 bases from J, with 8 bases between. CDR3 coding DNA: TGCAGTGCTAGTGTCACAGCCTACGAGCAGTACGTC. Translated: CSASVTAYEQYV.

The V gene is TRBV11-1, the J gene TRBJ1-1; TRBD1 aligns across 7 bases. With V trimmed by 4 bases and J by 3 bases, 8 bases remained unmatched. CDR3 size: 15 residues. Germline V gene data show CDR1 as SGHAT and CDR2 as FQDESV (reference sequence). The CDR3, as DNA: TGTGCCAGCAGCTATAGGGGGCGCGGCGACACTGAAGCTTTCTTT. This gives the protein CASSYRGRGDTEAFF.

This sequence joins TRBV6-1 and TRBJ1-3, with a possible D match to TRBD1 (6 bases). Germline CDR1 is MNHNS and CDR2 is SASEGT. This CDR3 has 16 amino acids. V was pared by 1 base and J by 3 bases, with 13 bases between. DNA for the CDR3: TGTGCCAGCAGTGAAGAGCAGGGGATGGGTGGAAACACCATATATTTT. It is translated as CASSEEQGMGGNTIYF.

This CDR3 reads CASSPRLQGAVSGTEAFF. CDR3 DNA sequence: TGTGCCAGCTCACCGCGCTTACAGGGTGCCGTTTCAGGGACTGAAGCTTTCTTT. This chain joins TRBV18 and TRBJ1-1, with D tentatively TRBD1 (6 bases). With 3 bases removed from V and 5 bases from J, the gap between germline ends came to 25 bases. Germline V lookup: CDR1 KGHSH, CDR2 LQKENI. The CDR3 covers 18 residues.

This clone was seen more than once but under ten times. This rearrangement joins TRBV15 to TRBJ2-6; D is perhaps TRBD1 (6 bases). The CDR3 contains 16 residues. Trimming removed 5 bases at V and 1 base at J, with 12 bases between. Germline assignment: CDR1 LNHNV and CDR2 YYDKDF (reference sequence). The DNA for the CDR3 is TGTGCCACCAGCGGACTTACAGGGTCTGGGGCCAACGTCCTGACTTTC. Encoded protein: CATSGLTGSGANVLTF. Using reference TRBV15 and TRBJ2-6 for the parts outside the CDR3, the full variable domain is DAMVIQNPRYQVTQFGKPVTLSCSQTLNHNVMYWYQQKSSQAPKLLFHYYDKDFNNEADTPDNFQSRRPNTSFCFLDIRSPGLGDTAMYLCATSGLTGSGANVLTFGAGSRLTVL.

The V call is TRBV9, the J call TRBJ2-3; 9 positions agree with TRBD2. V was clipped by 6 bases and J by 4 bases; unmatched bases: 9. CDR3 length: 15 amino acids. CDR1 is SGDLS and CDR2 is YYNGEE in the germline V gene. CDR3 nucleotide sequence: TGTGCCAGCAACGGACTAGCGAACGACGCAGATACGCAGTATTTT. Its protein is CASNGLANDADTQYF.

This rearrangement joins TRBV5-1 to TRBJ1-4, with D perhaps matching TRBD1 (5 bases). Germline V gene data show CDR1 as SGHRS and CDR2 as YFSETQ. The CDR3 contains 16 residues. Trimming took off 5 bases at V and 5 bases at J, with 19 bases between the two ends. CDR3 region: CASSGARVSDNEKLFF. CDR3 nucleotides: TGCGCCAGCAGTGGGGCACGGGTCTCGGACAATGAAAAACTGTTTTTT.

The V call is TRBV7-2, the J call TRBJ2-1, with 10 bases identical to TRBD2. Germline assignment: CDR1 SGHTA and CDR2 FQGNSA. The CDR3 consists of 18 residues. The V and J ends lost 1 base and 8 bases, in that order; junction bases with no gene match: 14. Here the CDR3 reads CASSLVGATSGYPHEQFF. The DNA for the CDR3 is TGTGCCAGCAGCTTAGTTGGGGCGACTAGCGGGTACCCCCATGAGCAGTTCTTC.

This sequence joins TRBV11-2 and TRBJ1-6, with 10 bases aligning to TRBD1. The CDR3 is made up of 15 amino acids. Germline V gene data show CDR1 as SGHAT and CDR2 as FQNNGV. V was pared by 1 base and J by 9 bases, with 3 bases of the junction left unmatched. The CDR3 is CASSLGQGAASPLHF. The CDR3 bases are TGTGCCAGCAGCTTAGGACAGGGGGCCGCTTCACCCCTCCACTTT.

This clone is a singleton in its sample. This chain links TRBV6-5 with TRBJ2-1, with 8 bases fitting TRBD2. Germline CDR1 is MNHEY and CDR2 is SVGAGI. V lost 5 bases and J lost 10; bases outside the gene matches: 10. This CDR3 comprises 14 residues. CDR3 loop: CASSLLGGGSEQFF. CDR3 nucleotides: TGTGCCAGCAGTCTCCTAGGCGGGGGGAGCGAGCAGTTCTTC.

This chain connects TRBV5-1 to TRBJ2-5; TRBD1 matches at 8 bases. This CDR3 comprises 15 residues. The J segment lost 5 bases and the V segment lost 5 bases, leaving 11 bases of the junction unmatched. From germline, CDR1 is SGHRS and CDR2 YFSETQ. Here the CDR3 reads CASSSPGGWGETQYF. CDR3 bases: TGCGCCAGCAGTTCCCCAGGGGGCTGGGGCGAGACCCAGTACTTC.

The J gene is TRBJ1-1, the V gene TRBV18; weak D call: TRBD1 (5 bases). CDR3 length: 16 residues. V lost 6 bases and J 9 bases, leaving 26 bases between the germline ends. Per the germline V gene, CDR1 is KGHSH and CDR2 is LQKENI. The CDR3 DNA reads as TGTGCCAGCTCGCATGAGGGGCTCGCGGGGCAACTGAAAGCTTTCTTT. This sequence encodes CASSHEGLAGQLKAFF.

The chain has TRBV6-1 and TRBJ2-1; D not certain. The CDR3 loop spans 15 amino acids. V was trimmed by 2 bases and J by 0 bases, leaving 8 bases between them. In germline, CDR1 is MNHNS, CDR2 SASEGT. The CDR3 region is CASSEMWASYNEQFF. The CDR3 DNA reads as TGTGCCAGCAGTGAAATGTGGGCCTCCTACAATGAGCAGTTCTTC.

This chain links TRBV19 with TRBJ1-1; D call uncertain. This CDR3 has 13 residues. V lost 4 bases and J lost 5, with 11 bases in between. Germline V gene lookup returns CDR1 LNHDA and CDR2 SQIVND (reference sequence). The CDR3 DNA is TGTGCCAGTAGTAAGGACTGGAGGACTGAAGCTTTCTTT. It encodes CASSKDWRTEAFF.

V gene TRBV19 combines with J gene TRBJ2-5; 8 bases fit TRBD2. The CDR3 length is 16 residues. Germline trimming cut 7 bases from V and 5 bases from J; bases unmatched to any gene: 15. Germline-derived CDR1 and CDR2 are LNHDA and SQIVND (reference sequence). The CDR3, as DNA: TGTGCCAGTAACAGTGGGGGTCGGGGGGGCCCGGAGACCCAGTACTTC. Translation: CASNSGGRGGPETQYF.

The chain has TRBV5-1 and TRBJ2-2; 7 bases are shared with TRBD1. Germline V lookup: CDR1 SGHRS, CDR2 YFSETQ. After removal of 0 bases from V and 7 bases from J, the junction contained 6 bases not matched to a gene. The CDR3 length is 15 residues. The CDR3 loop is CASSLGDSFGGELFF. CDR3 coding DNA: TGCGCCAGCAGCTTGGGGGACAGCTTTGGCGGGGAGCTGTTTTTT.

V usage is TRBV11-2 and J usage is TRBJ2-1; D may be TRBD2 (6 bases). The germline V gene encodes CDR1 SGHAT and CDR2 FQNNGV. V was trimmed by 1 base and J by 2 bases, leaving 9 bases between them. The CDR3 consists of 15 residues. The CDR3 nucleotides read TGTGCCAGCAGCTTAGTCGGAGGGCCCTACAATGAGCAGTTCTTC. It encodes CASSLVGGPYNEQFF. Full variable domain (outside the CDR3, taken from reference TRBV11-2 and TRBJ2-1): EAGVAQSPRYKIIEKRQSVAFWCNPISGHATLYWYQQILGQGPKLLIQFQNNGVVDDSQLPKDRFSAERLKGVDSTLKIQPAKLEDSAVYLCASSLVGGPYNEQFFGPGTRLTVL.

The chain is built from TRBV28 and TRBJ1-4; D unresolved. The CDR3 is 13 amino acids. Germline V gene data show CDR1 as MDHEN and CDR2 as SYDVKM. V was pared by 5 bases and J by 4 bases, with 8 bases between. As DNA, the CDR3 is TGTGCCAGCAGTCCGGTCGGTAATGAAAAACTGTTTTTT. This encodes CASSPVGNEKLFF.

This clone was seen a single time. J is TRBJ1-3 and V is TRBV5-1; possible D gene TRBD1, 5 bases. Germline V lookup: CDR1 SGHRS, CDR2 YFSETQ. This CDR3 has 15 amino acids. The ends were cut back, 0 bases at V and 3 bases at J, with 10 bases in the middle. CDR3 sequence: CASSLEGAFGNTIYF. The CDR3 coding sequence is TGCGCCAGCAGCTTGGAAGGGGCTTTTGGAAACACCATATATTTT.

The J gene is TRBJ2-1, the V gene TRBV5-1, with D hard to call. Trimming pared 0 bases from V and 2 bases from J, leaving 6 bases between. Per germline, CDR1 SGHRS and CDR2 YFSETQ. This CDR3 is built from 14 residues. CDR3 amino acids: CASSLESAYNEQFF. CDR3 DNA: TGCGCCAGCAGCTTGGAGTCGGCCTACAATGAGCAGTTCTTC.

This clone was picked up many times. V is TRBV2 and J is TRBJ2-2, with 7 bases matching TRBD1. Germline CDR1 and CDR2: SNHLY and FYNNEI. After removal of 8 bases from V and 2 bases from J, the junction contained 5 bases not matched to a gene. The CDR3 runs 14 residues. The DNA of the CDR3 is TGTGCCAGCCGGGACAGTCCTAACACCGGGGAGCTGTTTTTT. Its translation is CASRDSPNTGELFF.

This rearrangement joins TRBV28 to TRBJ1-5; 7 bases are shared with TRBD1. Trimming cost V 5 bases and J 4 bases; bases outside gene matches: 11. Germline loops: CDR1 MDHEN, CDR2 SYDVKM. This CDR3 contains 16 residues. CDR3 nucleotide sequence: TGTGCCAGCAGTGGACCCATAACAGGGGCGAATCAGCCCCAGCATTTT. This translates into CASSGPITGANQPQHF.

CDR3 sequence: CASSLLPAVPQEQYF. CDR3 DNA: TGCGCCAGCAGCTTGCTTCCAGCGGTGCCCCAGGAGCAGTACTTC. The rearrangement uses TRBV5-1 and TRBJ2-7; possibly TRBD2 for D (5 bases). Trimming removed 1 base at V and 7 bases at J, with 18 bases between. Looked up from germline, CDR1 is SGHRS and CDR2 is YFSETQ. There are 15 residues in the CDR3. Complete variable domain (other parts from reference TRBV5-1 and TRBJ2-7): KAGVTQTPRYLIKTRGQQVTLSCSPISGHRSVSWYQQTPGQGLQFLFEYFSETQRNKGNFPGRFSGRQFSNSRSEMNVSTLELGDSALYLCASSLLPAVPQEQYFGPGTRLTVT.

The chain combines TRBV6-6 with TRBJ2-6, with 7 bases that match TRBD1. Germline CDR1 is MNHNY and CDR2 is SVGAGI (reference sequence). The junction had 10 bases not matched to a gene; V was cut back by 5 bases and J by 0 bases. The length of the CDR3 is 18 residues. The CDR3 DNA is TGTGCCAGCAGTCAGGACGCGGACAGGTTCTCTGGGGCCAACGTCCTGACTTTC. Translation gives CASSQDADRFSGANVLTF.

The chain carries TRBV11-1 and TRBJ2-5; the D gene is possibly TRBD1 (6 bases). Germline values: CDR1 SGHAT, CDR2 FQDESV (reference sequence). The ends were cut back, 5 bases at V and 2 bases at J, with 9 bases in the middle. The CDR3 extends over 13 amino acids. For the CDR3, the DNA is TGTGCCAGCAGCCCCGACAGGCAAGAGACCCAGTACTTC. It translates to CASSPDRQETQYF. The entire variable domain, with the rest obtained from reference TRBV11-1 and TRBJ2-5, is as follows: EAEVAQSPRYKITEKSQAVAFWCDPISGHATLYWYRQILGQGPELLVQFQDESVVDDSQLPKDRFSAERLKGVDSTLKIQPAELGDSAMYLCASSPDRQETQYFGPGTRLLVL.

The V gene is TRBV18, the J gene TRBJ1-2, with a tentative D call TRBD1 (5 bases). Trimming left V 0 bases short and J 5 bases short, with 10 bases between. CDR3 size: 14 residues. Germline V CDR1 and CDR2: KGHSH, LQKENI. CDR3 protein: CASSPPRTKYGYTF. The CDR3 DNA reads as TGTGCCAGCTCACCACCGAGGACAAAGTATGGCTACACCTTC. The variable domain in full, with the rest retrieved from reference TRBV18 and TRBJ1-2, is NAGVMQNPRHLVRRRGQEARLRCSPMKGHSHVYWYRQLPEEGLKFMVYLQKENIIDESGMPKERFSAEFPKEGPSILRIQQVVRGDSAAYFCASSPPRTKYGYTFGSGTRLTVV.